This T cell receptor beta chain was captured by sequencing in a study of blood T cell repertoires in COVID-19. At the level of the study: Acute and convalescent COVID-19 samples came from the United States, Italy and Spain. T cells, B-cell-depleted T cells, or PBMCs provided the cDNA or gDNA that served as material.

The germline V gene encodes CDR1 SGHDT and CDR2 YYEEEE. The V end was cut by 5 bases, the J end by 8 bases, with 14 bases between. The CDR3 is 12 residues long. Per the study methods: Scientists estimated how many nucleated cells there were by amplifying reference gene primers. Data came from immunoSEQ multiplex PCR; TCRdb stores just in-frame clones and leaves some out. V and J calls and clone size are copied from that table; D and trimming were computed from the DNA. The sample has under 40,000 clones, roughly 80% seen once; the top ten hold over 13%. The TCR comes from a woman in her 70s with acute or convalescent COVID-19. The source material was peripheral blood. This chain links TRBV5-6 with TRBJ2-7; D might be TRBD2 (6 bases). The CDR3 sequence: CASRLGAGKQYF. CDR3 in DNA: TGTGCCAGCAGGCTAGGGGCGGGAAAGCAGTACTTC.